The 23 T cell receptor beta chains below all came from one sample that was sequenced in a study of T cells in Graves' hyperthyroidism and ophthalmopathy. There were TCR beta CDR3 regions amplified from RNA transcripts. The study used the HTBI primer set for a first-round RT-PCR of the TCR CDR3. TCRdb called the multiplex PCR reads again in MiXCR, with one record for every CDR3 protein. The sample has under 350,000 distinct CDR3 sequences; 15% to 20% are singletons. The sequencing input was blood. The receptors derive from a woman in her forties or fifties with Graves' hyperthyroidism.

This clonotype came up many times. The chain recombines TRBV20-1 with TRBJ2-5; TRBD1 might be the D (6 bases). The CDR3 has 14 amino acids. The germline CDR1 and CDR2 sequences are DFQATT and SNEGSKA (reference sequence). Deletions cut 4 bases from V and 0 bases from J, with 12 bases between. DNA for the CDR3: TGCAGTGCTATCGGGACACAGTACCAAGAGACCCAGTACTTC. Its protein is CSAIGTQYQETQYF.

This clonotype was counted ten times or more. The rearrangement uses TRBV10-1 and TRBJ1-1; D may be TRBD1 (5 bases). The V end lost 3 bases, the J end lost 5 bases, and 7 bases lay between the germline ends. Per germline, CDR1 WNHNN and CDR2 SYGVQD (reference sequence). This CDR3 is built from 12 residues. The CDR3 loop reads CASSDEGTEAFF. The CDR3, as DNA: TGCGCCAGCAGTGACGAGGGGACTGAAGCTTTCTTT.

This clonotype showed up many times. The chain has TRBV27 and TRBJ2-1, with TRBD1 identical over 8 bases. This CDR3 contains 15 residues. V trimming: 2 bases; J trimming: 2 bases; junction bases outside the gene matches: 2. Germline assignment: CDR1 MNHEY and CDR2 SMNVEV (reference sequence). The CDR3 nucleotides are TGTGCCAGCAGTTTACAACAGGGGGCCTACAATGAGCAGTTCTTC. Protein: CASSLQQGAYNEQFF.

This rearrangement joins TRBV6-2 or TRBV6-3 to TRBJ2-5; 7 bases match TRBD2. This CDR3 has 15 amino acids. CDR1 is MNHEY, CDR2 SVGEGT, per germline. V dropped 4 bases and J dropped 3; count of bases not matched to a gene: 8. The CDR3 bases are TGTGCCAGCAGTTCTATCACCAGCGGGGAAGAGACCCAGTACTTC. It codes for CASSSITSGEETQYF.

The chain employs TRBV7-6 and TRBJ1-2; 7 positions match TRBD1. CDR1 is SGHVS, CDR2 FNYEAQ, per germline. The CDR3 has 16 residues. After removal of 5 bases from V and 3 bases from J, the junction contained 12 bases not matched to a gene. CDR3 sequence (DNA): TGTGCCAGCAGCCAAGGACAGGCAGCAAATGACTATGGCTACACCTTC. It specifies CASSQGQAANDYGYTF.

A few counts support this clonotype. The chain combines TRBV13 with TRBJ2-5; 9 bases agree with TRBD2. CDR3 length equals 15 residues. Germline lookup yields CDR1 PRHDT and CDR2 FYEKMQ (reference sequence). V shed 0 bases, J shed 5 bases, and the junction held 4 bases outside the gene matches. The CDR3 DNA follows: TGTGCCAGCAGCTTAGGAGGACTAGCGCCGGAGACCCAGTACTTC. This encodes CASSLGGLAPETQYF.

The genes are TRBV19 and TRBJ2-7; D gene unclear. Germline V gene data show CDR1 as LNHDA and CDR2 as SQIVND (reference sequence). There are 14 residues in the CDR3. Trimming shortened V by 3 bases and J by 2 bases, and 11 bases separated the two germline ends. The CDR3 here is CASSIGSLTYEQYF. The CDR3 nucleotides are TGTGCCAGTAGTATTGGGTCGCTTACCTACGAGCAGTACTTC.

This clonotype was detected only a few times. The chain employs TRBV3-1 and TRBJ1-1; D ambiguous. The germline V gene has CDR1 LGHDT and CDR2 YNNKEL (reference sequence). CDR3 length: 14 residues. Trimming took off 4 bases at V and 1 base at J, with 10 bases between the two ends. CDR3 region: CASSPPHRNTEAFF. The CDR3, as DNA: TGTGCCAGCAGCCCCCCCCATAGGAACACTGAAGCTTTCTTT.

This clonotype has a count of ten or more. The CDR3 protein is CASSPPVDNQETQYF. The CDR3 nucleotides are TGTGCCAGCTCACCACCGGTGGACAACCAAGAGACCCAGTACTTC. V gene TRBV18 combines with J gene TRBJ2-5; tentative D call: TRBD1 (5 bases). The V gene lost 0 bases and the J gene lost 0 bases, with 8 bases spanning the gap. The germline CDR1 and CDR2 sequences are KGHSH and LQKENI. The CDR3 is made up of 15 amino acids.

There are many counts of this clonotype. The chain recombines TRBV27 with TRBJ2-3, with TRBD2 as a possible D gene (5 bases). With 5 bases removed from V and 2 bases from J, the gap between germline ends came to 17 bases. Germline CDR1 is MNHEY and CDR2 is SMNVEV (reference sequence). The CDR3 extends over 16 amino acids. The CDR3 bases are TGTGCCAGCAGTGACTATGACGGAAGAGACACAGATACGCAGTATTTT. Its protein is CASSDYDGRDTDTQYF.

Regarding this clonotype: A much larger clone differs from this one at a single base, so this may be a read error. The chain has TRBV12-3 or TRBV12-4 and TRBJ1-3; D gene unclear. The CDR3 contains 14 residues. CDR3 protein: CASSLVSSGITIYF. Written as DNA, the CDR3 is TGTGCCAGCAGTTTAGTGAGCTCTGGAATCACCATATATTTT.

This clonotype was seen ten or more times. The chain has TRBV6-1 and TRBJ1-4, with 7 positions matching TRBD1. The V segment lost 4 bases and the J segment 7 bases; nucleotides outside the gene matches: 3. Germline lookup yields CDR1 MNHNS and CDR2 SASEGT. The CDR3 is 13 amino acids. The CDR3 DNA is TGTGCCAGCAGTGGACAGGGTGGTGAAAAACTGTTTTTT. Translation gives CASSGQGGEKLFF.

A few counts support this clonotype. The chain combines TRBV19 with TRBJ1-5, with D perhaps matching TRBD1 (5 bases). Trimming cost V 3 bases and J 7 bases, with 16 bases left between them. This CDR3 contains 15 residues. CDR1 LNHDA and CDR2 SQIVND come from the germline V gene (reference sequence). This CDR3 is CASSMSRQGRQPQHF. The CDR3 DNA is TGTGCCAGTAGTATGTCTCGGCAGGGACGGCAGCCCCAGCATTTT.

This clonotype was observed a handful of times. The V and J genes are TRBV5-1 and TRBJ2-2; D is unclear. Deletions cut 6 bases from V and 0 bases from J, with 12 bases between. The CDR3 has 15 amino acids. Per germline, CDR1 SGHRS and CDR2 YFSETQ. CDR3 bases: TGCGCCAGCACCGAGGCAGCTTCGAACACCGGGGAGCTGTTTTTT. It encodes CASTEAASNTGELFF.

This clonotype was found many times. This rearrangement joins TRBV6-1 to TRBJ1-5; 10 nucleotides match TRBD1. The CDR3 has 16 amino acids. CDR1 MNHNS and CDR2 SASEGT come from the germline V gene. The V segment lost 4 bases and the J segment 7 bases; nucleotides outside the gene matches: 10. This CDR3 is CASSGPGTGVGQPQHF. The CDR3 DNA sequence: TGTGCCAGCAGTGGACCCGGGACAGGGGTCGGACAGCCCCAGCATTTT.

The V gene is TRBV7-9, the J gene TRBJ2-7; 7 bases match TRBD1. Trimming cost V 2 bases and J 1 base; bases outside gene matches: 2. The CDR3 sequence is 14 residues long. CDR1 SEHNR and CDR2 FQNEAQ come from the germline V gene (reference sequence). The DNA for the CDR3 is TGTGCCAGCAGCTTATCGACAGGGTCCTACGAGCAGTACGTC. It specifies CASSLSTGSYEQYV.

The gene calls are TRBV19 and TRBJ1-2; perhaps TRBD1 as D (6 bases). Trimming cost V 5 bases and J 0 bases, with 13 bases left between them. The CDR3 contains 15 residues. Looked up from germline, CDR1 is LNHDA and CDR2 is SQIVND (reference sequence). This chain's CDR3 is CASSPRGVTNYGYTF. For the CDR3, the DNA is TGTGCCAGTAGTCCAAGGGGGGTTACTAACTATGGCTACACCTTC.

This clonotype was recorded many times. This chain links TRBV7-9 with TRBJ1-1; possibly TRBD1 for D (5 bases). In germline, CDR1 is SEHNR, CDR2 FQNEAQ (reference sequence). The V end was cut by 6 bases, the J end by 10 bases, with 15 bases between. This CDR3 region has 12 residues. For the CDR3, the DNA is TGTGCCAGCAGTCTCGGGACTCTGGGAGCTTTCTTT. As protein: CASSLGTLGAFF. Looking up the rest from reference TRBV7-9 and TRBJ1-1 gives the full variable domain: DTGVSQNPRHKITKRGQNVTFRCDPISEHNRLYWYRQTLGQGPEFLTYFQNEAQLEKSRLLSDRFSAERPKGSFSTLEIQRTEQGDSAMYLCASSLGTLGAFFGQGTRLTVV.

This chain uses TRBV5-1 with TRBJ2-7; D is perhaps TRBD2 (5 bases). V shed 5 bases and J shed 4 bases, with 19 bases lying between them. CDR3 length: 15 residues. CDR1 and CDR2 (germline): SGHRS, YFSETQ. The CDR3 region is CASSLQRAGLYEQYF. The CDR3 DNA sequence: TGCGCCAGCAGTTTACAGAGGGCAGGCCTTTACGAGCAGTACTTC.

The CDR3 spells CASSLERFSTEAFF. In nucleotides, the CDR3 is TGTGCCAGCAGCTTAGAAAGGTTTTCTACTGAAGCTTTCTTT. This chain connects TRBV11-1 to TRBJ1-1; D gene uncertain. V was pared by 1 base and J by 5 bases, with 11 bases between. The CDR3 sequence is 14 residues long. Germline CDR1 SGHAT, CDR2 FQDESV (reference sequence).

The V gene is TRBV4-1, the J gene TRBJ2-1; D may correspond to TRBD1 or TRBD2 (5 bases each). The CDR3 has 15 amino acids. Germline CDR1 reads MGHRA; CDR2 reads YSYEKL. Trimming shortened V by 1 base and J by 5 bases, and 12 bases separated the two germline ends. CDR3 in DNA: TGCGCCAGCAGCCAAGCCGGGACCCTGGACAATGAGCAGTTCTTC. This codes for CASSQAGTLDNEQFF.

This clonotype was found many times. The J gene is TRBJ1-1, the V gene TRBV12-3 or TRBV12-4; a weak D match, TRBD1 (5 bases). The CDR3 sequence is 15 residues long. Trimming shortened V by 1 base and J by 3 bases, and 12 bases separated the two germline ends. CDR3 region: CASSLDRAGYTEAFF. The CDR3 DNA follows: TGTGCCAGCAGTTTAGACCGGGCAGGGTACACTGAAGCTTTCTTT.

This clonotype has more than one count but fewer than ten. V gene TRBV6-1 combines with J gene TRBJ2-1; 13 bases fit TRBD2. J lost 4 bases, V lost 4 bases, and 4 bases had no gene match. The CDR3 has 16 residues. The V gene's germline CDR1 is MNHNS and CDR2 SASEGT. The CDR3 reads CASSGGTSGAYNEQFF. The CDR3, as DNA: TGTGCCAGCAGTGGGGGGACTAGCGGGGCATACAATGAGCAGTTCTTC.